A single sample gave rise to the 23 T cell receptor beta chains below, sequenced in a study of shared clonotypes between healthy human individuals. CD45RO-negative, CCR7-positively selected cells formed the naive CD8 fraction, excluding terminally differentiated effector memory CD45RA+ cells. Sequenced by immunoSEQ multiplex PCR; TCRdb stores in-frame clones only, minus some. The repertoire consists of about 2.1 million clones, with around 93% occurring once and the leading ten covering around 1.7%. The sequenced material came from naive CD8+ T cells from PBMCs. Receptor source: a man aged 18 to 30 in good health. Some clones in this sample may be carry-over from other donors' samples.

The chain uses TRBV27 and TRBJ2-1; D unresolved. The CDR3 length is 14 residues. Germline V gene data show CDR1 as MNHEY and CDR2 as SMNVEV (reference sequence). The V end was cut by 6 bases, the J end by 7 bases, with 16 bases between. CDR3 region: CASSSSRLGNEQFF. CDR3 coding DNA: TGTGCCAGCAGCTCTTCTAGACTGGGGAATGAGCAGTTCTTC.

The chain is built from TRBV7-9 and TRBJ2-7, with 10 bases identical to TRBD1. Germline V lookup: CDR1 SEHNR, CDR2 FQNEAQ (reference sequence). Trimming cost V 5 bases and J 2 bases; bases outside gene matches: 12. The CDR3 runs to 17 residues. Written as DNA, the CDR3 is TGTGCCAGCAGCCCGAGACTGGGACAGGGGACTACCTACGAGCAGTACTTC. This translates into CASSPRLGQGTTYEQYF.

This chain connects TRBV13 to TRBJ2-4; 7 bases are shared with TRBD1. Trimming cost V 5 bases and J 5 bases; bases outside gene matches: 6. CDR1 PRHDT and CDR2 FYEKMQ come from the germline V gene (reference sequence). The CDR3 totals 14 residues. The CDR3 region is CASSTRDSQNIQYF. The CDR3 nucleotides are TGTGCCAGCAGCACACGGGACAGCCAAAACATTCAGTACTTC.

V and J are TRBV7-3 and TRBJ2-3; D unresolved. V lost 4 bases, J lost 1 base, and 6 bases lay in between. Germline loops: CDR1 SGHTA, CDR2 FQGTGA. This CDR3 is 13 amino acids long. The CDR3 loop reads CASSSVGTDTQYF. CDR3 bases: TGTGCCAGCAGCTCCGTGGGCACAGATACGCAGTATTTT.

This clone has just one count. The CDR3 sequence is CASSQDFVPGELFF. CDR3 nucleotides: TGCGCCAGCAGCCAAGATTTTGTTCCCGGGGAGCTGTTTTTT. The chain has TRBV4-1 and TRBJ2-2; D gene unclear. Trimming left V 0 bases short and J 6 bases short, with 8 bases between. This CDR3 is built from 14 residues. In germline, CDR1 is MGHRA, CDR2 YSYEKL.

The gene calls are TRBV28 and TRBJ2-7; D gene ambiguous. Germline-derived CDR1 and CDR2 are MDHEN and SYDVKM. Trimming took off 3 bases at V and 3 bases at J, with 15 bases between the two ends. This CDR3 has 15 amino acids. This CDR3 reads CASSFFPGLNYEQYF. DNA for the CDR3: TGTGCCAGCAGTTTTTTTCCAGGTCTCAACTACGAGCAGTACTTC.

The chain employs TRBV27 and TRBJ2-1; 10 bases line up with TRBD2. Germline values: CDR1 MNHEY, CDR2 SMNVEV (reference sequence). The CDR3 runs 16 residues. V shed 2 bases, J shed 6 bases, and the junction held 7 bases outside the gene matches. The CDR3 spells CASSLLLASGGNEQFF. The CDR3 DNA is TGTGCCAGCAGTTTACTTCTGGCTAGCGGGGGCAATGAGCAGTTCTTC.

The rearrangement links TRBV11-2 to TRBJ1-2; D ambiguous. From germline, CDR1 is SGHAT and CDR2 FQNNGV. V shed 1 base and J shed 3 bases, with 12 bases lying between them. There are 15 residues in the CDR3. This chain's CDR3 is CASSLGPLGDYGYTF. The CDR3 nucleotides are TGTGCCAGCAGCTTAGGGCCCTTGGGCGACTATGGCTACACCTTC.

CDR3 coding DNA: TGTGCCAGCTCAGGACTGCGGGGACGCAATCAGCCCCAGCATTTT. Its translation: CASSGLRGRNQPQHF. This sequence joins TRBV6-1 and TRBJ1-5; D possibly corresponds to TRBD1 (5 bases). This CDR3 is built from 15 residues. Germline values: CDR1 MNHNS, CDR2 SASEGT. V was trimmed by 8 bases and J by 2 bases, leaving 16 bases between them.

In DNA, the CDR3 is TGTGCCAGTAGTATTAGAAATTGGGGAGCCTACGAGCAGTACTTC. Translation: CASSIRNWGAYEQYF. The chain links TRBV19 to TRBJ2-7, with D perhaps matching TRBD2 (5 bases). The germline gives CDR1 LNHDA, CDR2 SQIVND (reference sequence). Between the trimmed V and J ends, which lost 3 bases and 2 bases, there was a span of 14 bases. The CDR3 covers 15 residues.

The J gene is TRBJ2-1, the V gene TRBV7-6; TRBD1 aligns across 9 bases. The CDR3 loop spans 15 amino acids. The V gene's germline CDR1 is SGHVS and CDR2 FNYEAQ. The ends lost 5 bases at V and 3 bases at J; junction bases unmatched: 5. The CDR3 sequence is CASSPPGQGYNEQFF. The CDR3 region has the DNA TGTGCCAGCAGCCCCCCGGGACAGGGCTACAATGAGCAGTTCTTC.

The J gene is TRBJ1-1, the V gene TRBV27, with unresolved D. V shed 3 bases and J shed 6 bases, with 11 bases lying between them. The CDR3 has 13 amino acids. Germline V gene lookup returns CDR1 MNHEY and CDR2 SMNVEV (reference sequence). Written as DNA, the CDR3 is TGTGCCAGCAGTTTGTACTCCGGGTCTGAAGCTTTCTTT. This translates into CASSLYSGSEAFF.

This clone was counted only a few times. The chain joins TRBV27 to TRBJ1-5; a possible D gene is TRBD1 (5 bases). Germline CDR1 is MNHEY and CDR2 is SMNVEV (reference sequence). The CDR3 runs 13 residues. Trimming took 7 bases from V and 9 from J, leaving 16 bases between them. The CDR3 coding sequence is TGTGCCAGCACCGGGGAGGTTGGGGCGCCCCAGCATTTT. Translated, it gives CASTGEVGAPQHF.

DNA for the CDR3: TGTGCCAGCAGCCCGTGGGAGAGGACCGGGGAGCTGTTTTTT. It translates to CASSPWERTGELFF. The chain links TRBV13 to TRBJ2-2, with a weak D call TRBD2 (5 bases). From germline, CDR1 is PRHDT and CDR2 FYEKMQ (reference sequence). This CDR3 has 14 amino acids. The V end was cut by 5 bases, the J end by 5 bases, with 12 bases between.

V is TRBV13 and J is TRBJ2-5; D gene ambiguous. Trimming removed 5 bases at V and 2 bases at J, with 15 bases between. The CDR3 contains 15 residues. Germline lookup yields CDR1 PRHDT and CDR2 FYEKMQ (reference sequence). The chain's CDR3 is CASSGRGRPQETQYF. DNA for the CDR3: TGTGCCAGCAGCGGCCGTGGCAGGCCGCAAGAGACCCAGTACTTC.

This clone showed up just a few times. The CDR3 region is CAWVTGYTEAFF. The DNA of the CDR3 is TGTGCCTGGGTGACAGGGTACACTGAAGCTTTCTTT. The chain has TRBV30 and TRBJ1-1; the match to TRBD1 covers 7 bases. The germline gives CDR1 GTSNPN, CDR2 SVGIG (reference sequence). CDR3 length: 12 amino acids. The V gene end was trimmed by 5 bases and the J gene end by 3 bases; junction bases not matched to a gene: 3.

This sequence joins TRBV9 and TRBJ2-3, with 8 bases identical to TRBD2. V gave up 0 bases and J gave up 0 bases; unmatched junction bases: 6. From germline, CDR1 is SGDLS and CDR2 YYNGEE. The CDR3 has 17 residues. The CDR3 sequence: CASSVEGRLASTDTQYF. The CDR3 DNA is TGTGCCAGCAGCGTAGAGGGGAGACTAGCGAGCACAGATACGCAGTATTTT.

This clone was seen a single time. The same CDR3 arises from other DNA sequences in this sample as well. This chain joins TRBV5-1 and TRBJ2-7; 7 bases match TRBD2. CDR1 and CDR2 from the germline V gene are SGHRS and YFSETQ. Unmatched junction bases numbered 3, after V lost 0 bases and J lost 3 bases. CDR3 size: 14 residues. As DNA, the CDR3 is TGCGCCAGCAGCTTGGCGTCGGGAGGCTACGAGCAGTACTTC. This sequence encodes CASSLASGGYEQYF.

Worth noting for this clone: This sample also contains other DNA sequences that code for the same CDR3. The chain combines TRBV27 with TRBJ2-7; 8 bases align to TRBD1. The CDR3 loop spans 15 amino acids. CDR1 and CDR2 (germline): MNHEY, SMNVEV (reference sequence). Germline trimming cut 0 bases from V and 5 bases from J; bases unmatched to any gene: 6. CDR3 sequence (DNA): TGTGCCAGCAGTTTATCGGGCCAGGGGGCCCACGAGCAGTACTTC. The encoded protein is CASSLSGQGAHEQYF.

This clone came up once. The genes are TRBV10-3 and TRBJ1-1; D remains ambiguous. Germline lookup yields CDR1 ENHRY and CDR2 SYGVKD. V shed 0 bases and J shed 7 bases, with 6 bases lying between them. The CDR3 has 12 residues. CDR3 in amino acids: CAISESSYEAFF. CDR3 bases: TGTGCCATCAGTGAGTCGAGTTATGAAGCTTTCTTT.

The chain carries TRBV4-2 and TRBJ2-7, with 10 bases aligning to TRBD2. Per the germline V gene, CDR1 is LGHNA and CDR2 is YNFKEQ. The V and J ends lost 7 bases and 5 bases, in that order; junction bases with no gene match: 5. This CDR3 has 13 amino acids. CDR3 in amino acids: CASNQREGDEQYF. The DNA of the CDR3 is TGTGCCAGCAACCAGCGGGAGGGGGACGAGCAGTACTTC.

The chain has TRBV19 and TRBJ2-2; D unresolved. The CDR3 has 15 residues. V was shortened by 5 bases and J by 6 bases, with 16 bases between the two germline ends. Germline V lookup: CDR1 LNHDA, CDR2 SQIVND (reference sequence). The CDR3 region has the DNA TGTGCCAGTAGTGCCCCGGACCGTTCAGCCGGGGAGCTGTTTTTT. Protein product: CASSAPDRSAGELFF. The full variable domain, rest sourced from reference TRBV19 and TRBJ2-2, is DGGITQSPKYLFRKEGQNVTLSCEQNLNHDAMYWYRQDPGQGLRLIYYSQIVNDFQKGDIAEGYSVSREKKESFPLTVTSAQKNPTAFYLCASSAPDRSAGELFFGEGSRLTVL.

Notes on this clone: The identical CDR3 is also encoded by other nucleotide sequences in the sample. The chain has TRBV18 and TRBJ2-5; no clear D gene. Trimming removed 0 bases from V and 3 bases from J, with 5 bases in between. Per the germline V gene, CDR1 is KGHSH and CDR2 is LQKENI. This CDR3 has 13 amino acids. The DNA for the CDR3 is TGTGCCAGCTCACCACCGACGGAAGAGACCCAGTACTTC. This codes for CASSPPTEETQYF. The full variable domain, completed using reference TRBV18 and TRBJ2-5, is NAGVMQNPRHLVRRRGQEARLRCSPMKGHSHVYWYRQLPEEGLKFMVYLQKENIIDESGMPKERFSAEFPKEGPSILRIQQVVRGDSAAYFCASSPPTEETQYFGPGTRLLVL.